Each of the 13 T cell receptor beta chains below was sequenced from the same sample in a study of cytomegalovirus exposure and HLA in healthy donors. Assay: immunoSEQ multiplex PCR; the TCRdb copy retains only in-frame clones and omits some. The sample shows over 55,000 clones, about 96% of them seen only once. Material for sequencing was PBMCs. The receptor source for this set is a man younger than 30 in good health and CMV-seronegative.

V and J are TRBV10-2 and TRBJ2-7, with unresolved D. Per the germline V gene, CDR1 is WSHSY and CDR2 is SAAADI. The ends were cut back, 3 bases at V and 4 bases at J, with 22 bases in the middle. This CDR3 is built from 17 residues. The CDR3 sequence: CASSDWVRRTGGYEQYF. DNA of the CDR3: TGCGCCAGCAGTGATTGGGTTCGAAGAACTGGCGGTTACGAGCAGTACTTC.

This chain joins TRBV7-2 and TRBJ2-7; 7 bases fit TRBD1. CDR1 is SGHTA, CDR2 FQGNSA, per germline. V gave up 3 bases and J gave up 0 bases; unmatched junction bases: 2. The CDR3 is 14 amino acids. This CDR3 reads CASSLDRISYEQYF. In DNA, the CDR3 is TGTGCCAGCAGCTTGGACAGGATCTCCTACGAGCAGTACTTC.

This clone has a single count. The CDR3 loop is CASSFLASGNTIYF. CDR3 coding DNA: TGTGCCAGCAGCTTTCTGGCCTCTGGAAACACCATATATTTT. The gene calls are TRBV11-2 and TRBJ1-3; no clear D gene. The V and J ends lost 3 bases and 0 bases respectively, with 6 bases between them. The V gene's germline CDR1 is SGHAT and CDR2 FQNNGV. CDR3 size: 14 residues.

J is TRBJ2-3 and V is TRBV28; the match to TRBD1 covers 8 bases. Germline values: CDR1 MDHEN, CDR2 SYDVKM. The V segment lost 7 bases and the J segment 6 bases; nucleotides outside the gene matches: 9. This CDR3 is built from 14 residues. Written as DNA, the CDR3 is TGTGCCAGCACTGACGGGACAGGACTCGATACGCAGTATTTT. It translates to CASTDGTGLDTQYF.

In its sample, this clone was seen once. The rearrangement joins TRBV28 to TRBJ1-2; 11 bases fit TRBD1. The CDR3 is 14 residues long. With 7 bases clipped from V and 5 bases from J, the junction kept 6 bases outside the gene matches. CDR1 and CDR2 (germline): MDHEN, SYDVKM. The CDR3 bases are TGTGCCAGCACCAGGACAGGGGGCTCTTATGGCTACACCTTC. This sequence encodes CASTRTGGSYGYTF.

This chain connects TRBV4-1 to TRBJ2-1, with 11 bases aligning to TRBD2. Germline V CDR1 and CDR2: MGHRA, YSYEKL. The CDR3 has 19 residues. With V trimmed by 0 bases and J by 3 bases, 10 bases remained unmatched. Here the CDR3 DNA reads TGCGCCAGCAGCCAAGATAGCGGGGGGGGGACCCTGATCTACAATGAGCAGTTCTTC. This codes for CASSQDSGGGTLIYNEQFF.

The gene calls are TRBV11-2 and TRBJ2-1; TRBD2 matches 11 bases. The CDR3 has 15 amino acids. V trimming: 4 bases; J trimming: 3 bases; junction bases outside the gene matches: 2. Germline assignment: CDR1 SGHAT and CDR2 FQNNGV. Written as DNA, the CDR3 is TGTGCCAGCAGCTCCGGGACTAGCGGCTACAATGAGCAGTTCTTC. It is translated as CASSSGTSGYNEQFF.

Turning to this clone: Relative to the germline gene, one junction end is altered; a read error may explain this. This chain links TRBV11-2 with TRBJ2-7, with TRBD2 matching 10 bases. This CDR3 is built from 13 residues. CDR1 SGHAT and CDR2 FQNNGV come from the germline V gene. CDR3 in amino acids: CASSPSSSGSSPF. DNA of the CDR3: TGTGCCAGCAGCCCCTCCTCTAGCGGGAGTTCTCCCTTC.

Written as DNA, the CDR3 is TGCGCCAGCAGCCAAGGATCAGGGGCCTATGGCTACACCTTC. Its translation is CASSQGSGAYGYTF. The chain links TRBV4-1 to TRBJ1-2, with D possibly TRBD1 on 6 matching bases. This CDR3 region has 14 residues. Trimming pared 1 base from V and 4 bases from J, leaving 10 bases between. Germline CDR1 reads MGHRA; CDR2 reads YSYEKL.

The chain recombines TRBV5-1 with TRBJ2-5, with TRBD1 as a possible D gene (5 bases). The germline V gene encodes CDR1 SGHRS and CDR2 YFSETQ. CDR3 length equals 13 residues. The ends were cut back, 4 bases at V and 7 bases at J, with 14 bases in the middle. CDR3 amino acids: CASSTDSFGTQYF. DNA of the CDR3: TGCGCCAGCAGCACTGACAGCTTCGGGACCCAGTACTTC.

The chain is built from TRBV11-2 and TRBJ2-2; 11 bases fit TRBD2. Germline CDR1 reads SGHAT; CDR2 reads FQNNGV. CDR3 length equals 16 residues. The junction had 4 bases not matched to a gene; V was cut back by 2 bases and J by 5 bases. The CDR3 protein is CASSLTVAGGTGELFF. Written as DNA, the CDR3 is TGTGCCAGCAGCTTAACGGTAGCGGGAGGGACCGGGGAGCTGTTTTTT.

This chain connects TRBV15 to TRBJ2-3; tentatively, D is TRBD2 (5 bases). V was pared by 1 base and J by 5 bases, with 10 bases between. Germline V gene lookup returns CDR1 LNHNV and CDR2 YYDKDF (reference sequence). CDR3 size: 14 residues. CDR3 sequence: CATSRVTGVDTQYF. CDR3 coding DNA: TGTGCCACCAGCAGAGTGACCGGGGTAGATACGCAGTATTTT.

This chain connects TRBV14 to TRBJ2-7, with TRBD2 matching over 11 bases. V lost 0 bases, J lost 1 base, and 5 bases stayed unmatched. From germline, CDR1 is SGHDN and CDR2 FVKESK. The CDR3 totals 17 residues. DNA for the CDR3: TGTGCCAGCAGCCAAGATGCTAGCGGGAGGTTTTCCTACGAGCAGTACTTC. Residues: CASSQDASGRFSYEQYF.